The entry below describes one T cell receptor beta chain. Sequenced by immunoSEQ multiplex PCR; TCRdb stores in-frame clones only, minus some. This table has around 95,000 clones, about 92% appearing once. The data originate from a study of T cell changes during pregnancy in multiple sclerosis. Per germline, CDR1 KGHSH and CDR2 LQKENI. The CDR3 sequence is 17 residues long. V shed 4 bases, J shed 2 bases, and the junction held 8 bases outside the gene matches. The material was peripheral blood, obtained after pregnancy. This receptor was identified in a female donor with multiple sclerosis, enrolled in a pregnancy study. The chain combines TRBV18 with TRBJ1-6; TRBD1 matches at 7 bases. The CDR3 loop is CASSRDSGTAYNSPLHF. Here the CDR3 DNA reads TGTGCCAGCTCACGGGATTCCGGGACAGCCTATAATTCACCCCTCCACTTT.